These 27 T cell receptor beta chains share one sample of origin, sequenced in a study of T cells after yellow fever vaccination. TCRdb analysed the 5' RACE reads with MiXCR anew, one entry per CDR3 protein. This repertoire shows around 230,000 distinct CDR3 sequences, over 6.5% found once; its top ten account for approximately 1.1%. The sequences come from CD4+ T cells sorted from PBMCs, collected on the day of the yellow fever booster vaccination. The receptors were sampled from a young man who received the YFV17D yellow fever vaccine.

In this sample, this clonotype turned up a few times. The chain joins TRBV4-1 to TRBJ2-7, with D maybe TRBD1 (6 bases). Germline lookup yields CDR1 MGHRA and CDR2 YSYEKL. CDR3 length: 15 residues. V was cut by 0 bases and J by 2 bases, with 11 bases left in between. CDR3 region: CASSQDPTGTYEQYF. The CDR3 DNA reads TGCGCCAGCAGCCAAGACCCGACAGGTACCTACGAGCAGTACTTC.

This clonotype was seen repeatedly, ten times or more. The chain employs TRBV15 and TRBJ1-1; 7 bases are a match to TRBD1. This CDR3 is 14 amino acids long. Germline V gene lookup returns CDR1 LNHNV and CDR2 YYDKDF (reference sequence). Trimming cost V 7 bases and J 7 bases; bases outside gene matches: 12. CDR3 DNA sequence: TGTGCCACCAACCAACGACAGGGTGACGGTGAAGCTTTCTTT. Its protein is CATNQRQGDGEAFF.

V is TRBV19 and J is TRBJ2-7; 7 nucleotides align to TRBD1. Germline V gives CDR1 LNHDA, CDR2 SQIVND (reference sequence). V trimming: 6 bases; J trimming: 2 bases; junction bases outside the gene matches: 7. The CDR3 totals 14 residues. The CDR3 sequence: CASSPGQITYEQYF. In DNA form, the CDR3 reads TGTGCCAGTAGCCCGGGACAGATCACCTACGAGCAGTACTTC.

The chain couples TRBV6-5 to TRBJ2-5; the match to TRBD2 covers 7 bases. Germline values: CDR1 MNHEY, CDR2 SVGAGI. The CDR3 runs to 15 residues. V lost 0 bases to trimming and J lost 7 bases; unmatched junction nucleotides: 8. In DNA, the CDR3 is TGTGCCAGCAGTTACTCGATTGGTTCGGGAGGGACCCAGTACTTC. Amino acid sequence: CASSYSIGSGGTQYF.

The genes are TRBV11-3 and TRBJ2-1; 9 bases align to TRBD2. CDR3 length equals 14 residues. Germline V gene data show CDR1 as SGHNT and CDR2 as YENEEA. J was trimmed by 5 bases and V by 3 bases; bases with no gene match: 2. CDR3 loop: CASSFGTSHNEQFF. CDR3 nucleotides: TGTGCCAGCAGCTTCGGGACTAGCCACAATGAGCAGTTCTTC.

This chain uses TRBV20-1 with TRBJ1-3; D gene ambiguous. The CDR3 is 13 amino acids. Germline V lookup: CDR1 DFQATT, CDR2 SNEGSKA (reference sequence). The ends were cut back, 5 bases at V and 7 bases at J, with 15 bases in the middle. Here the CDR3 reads CSAVDNSSNTIYF. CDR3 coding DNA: TGCAGTGCTGTTGATAACTCCAGTAACACCATATATTTT.

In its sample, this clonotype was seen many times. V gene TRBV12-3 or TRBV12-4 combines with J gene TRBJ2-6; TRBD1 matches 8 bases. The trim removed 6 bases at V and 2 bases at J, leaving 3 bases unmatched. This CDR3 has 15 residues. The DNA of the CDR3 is TGTGCCAGCAGCTTGACAGGGGCTGGGGCCAACGTCCTGACTTTC. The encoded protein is CASSLTGAGANVLTF.

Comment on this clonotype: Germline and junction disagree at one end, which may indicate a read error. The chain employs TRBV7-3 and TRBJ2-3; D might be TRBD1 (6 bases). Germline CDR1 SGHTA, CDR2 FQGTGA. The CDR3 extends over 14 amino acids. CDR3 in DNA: TGTGCCAGCCAAGGGGGTAAAGGGGCAGATACGCAGTGTTTT. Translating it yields CASQGGKGADTQCF.

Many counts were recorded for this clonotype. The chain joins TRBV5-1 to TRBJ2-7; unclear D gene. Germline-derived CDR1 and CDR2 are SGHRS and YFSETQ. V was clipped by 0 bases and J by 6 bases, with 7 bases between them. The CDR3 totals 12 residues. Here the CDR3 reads CASSLVGGEQYF. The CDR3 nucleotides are TGCGCCAGCAGCTTGGTCGGTGGCGAGCAGTACTTC.

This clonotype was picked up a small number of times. This chain's CDR3 is CSAKPTSGMGEQFF. CDR3 sequence (DNA): TGCAGTGCTAAGCCCACTAGCGGGATGGGTGAGCAGTTCTTC. This chain joins TRBV20-1 and TRBJ2-1, with 10 bases aligning to TRBD2. Germline V gives CDR1 DFQATT, CDR2 SNEGSKA (reference sequence). J gave up 9 bases and V 4 bases, and 9 bases lay outside the gene matches. There are 14 residues in the CDR3.

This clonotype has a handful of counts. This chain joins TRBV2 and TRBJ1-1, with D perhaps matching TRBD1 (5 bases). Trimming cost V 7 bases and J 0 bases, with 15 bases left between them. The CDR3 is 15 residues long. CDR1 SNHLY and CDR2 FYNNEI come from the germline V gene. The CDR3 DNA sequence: TGTGCCAGCACGACGGGACGGCGGATGAACACTGAAGCTTTCTTT. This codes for CASTTGRRMNTEAFF. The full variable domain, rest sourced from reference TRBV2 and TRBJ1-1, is EPEVTQTPSHQVTQMGQEVILRCVPISNHLYFYWYRQILGQKVEFLVSFYNNEISEKSEIFDDQFSVERPDGSNFTLKIRSTKLEDSAMYFCASTTGRRMNTEAFFGQGTRLTVV.

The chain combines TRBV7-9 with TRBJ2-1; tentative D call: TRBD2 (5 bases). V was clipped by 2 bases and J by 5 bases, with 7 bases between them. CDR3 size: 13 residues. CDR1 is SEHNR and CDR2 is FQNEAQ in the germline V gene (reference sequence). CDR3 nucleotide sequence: TGTGCCAGCAGCTTACGGGATCACAATGAGCAGTTCTTC. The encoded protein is CASSLRDHNEQFF.

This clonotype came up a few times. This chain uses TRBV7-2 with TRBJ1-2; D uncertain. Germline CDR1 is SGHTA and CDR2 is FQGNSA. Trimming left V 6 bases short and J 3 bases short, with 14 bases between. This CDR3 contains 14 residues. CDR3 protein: CASRPTREDYGYTF. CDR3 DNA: TGTGCCAGCAGACCGACGAGGGAGGACTATGGCTACACCTTC.

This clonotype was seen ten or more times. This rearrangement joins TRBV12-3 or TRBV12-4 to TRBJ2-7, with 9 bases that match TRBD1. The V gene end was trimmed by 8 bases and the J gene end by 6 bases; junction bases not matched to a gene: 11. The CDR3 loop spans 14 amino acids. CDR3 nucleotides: TGTGCCAGCTCAAGTCCGGGACAGGGTACCGAGCAGTACTTC. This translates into CASSSPGQGTEQYF.

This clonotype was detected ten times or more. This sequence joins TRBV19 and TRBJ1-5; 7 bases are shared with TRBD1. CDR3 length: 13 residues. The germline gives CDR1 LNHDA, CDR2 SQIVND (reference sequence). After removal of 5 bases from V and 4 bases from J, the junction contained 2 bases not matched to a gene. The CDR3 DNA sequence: TGTGCCAGTAGTTTACAGGGGAATCAGCCCCAGCATTTT. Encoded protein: CASSLQGNQPQHF.

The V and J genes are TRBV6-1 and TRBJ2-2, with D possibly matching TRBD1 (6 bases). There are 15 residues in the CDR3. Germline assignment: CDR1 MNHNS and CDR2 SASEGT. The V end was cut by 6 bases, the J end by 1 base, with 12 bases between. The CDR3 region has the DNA TGTGCCAGCAGACGGACAGCGAGGAACACCGGGGAGCTGTTTTTT. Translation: CASRRTARNTGELFF.

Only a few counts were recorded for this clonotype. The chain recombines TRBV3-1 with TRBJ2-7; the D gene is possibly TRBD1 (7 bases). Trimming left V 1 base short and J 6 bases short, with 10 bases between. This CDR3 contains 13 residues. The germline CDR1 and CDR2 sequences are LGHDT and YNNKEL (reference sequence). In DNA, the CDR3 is TGTGCCAGCAGCCAAGGCAGGGGGGTCGAGCAGTACTTC. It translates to CASSQGRGVEQYF.

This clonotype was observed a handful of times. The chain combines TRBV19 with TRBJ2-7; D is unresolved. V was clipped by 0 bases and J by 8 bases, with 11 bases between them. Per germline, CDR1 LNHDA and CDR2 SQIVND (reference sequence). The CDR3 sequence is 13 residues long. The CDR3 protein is CASSIEGPTQQYF. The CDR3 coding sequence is TGTGCCAGTAGTATAGAAGGTCCTACGCAGCAGTACTTC.

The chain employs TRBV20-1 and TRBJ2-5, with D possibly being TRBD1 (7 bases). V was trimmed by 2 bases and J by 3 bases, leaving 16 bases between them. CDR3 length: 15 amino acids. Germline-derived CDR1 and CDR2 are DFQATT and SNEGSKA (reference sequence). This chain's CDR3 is CSARPLRGRKETQYF. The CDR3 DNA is TGCAGTGCTAGACCGCTCAGGGGGAGGAAAGAGACCCAGTACTTC.

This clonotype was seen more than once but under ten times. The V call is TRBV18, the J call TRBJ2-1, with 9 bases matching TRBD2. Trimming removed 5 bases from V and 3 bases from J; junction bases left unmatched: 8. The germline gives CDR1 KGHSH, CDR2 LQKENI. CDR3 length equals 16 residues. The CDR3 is CASSSQTSGVYNEQFF. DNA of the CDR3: TGTGCCAGCTCATCGCAGACTAGCGGAGTCTACAATGAGCAGTTCTTC.

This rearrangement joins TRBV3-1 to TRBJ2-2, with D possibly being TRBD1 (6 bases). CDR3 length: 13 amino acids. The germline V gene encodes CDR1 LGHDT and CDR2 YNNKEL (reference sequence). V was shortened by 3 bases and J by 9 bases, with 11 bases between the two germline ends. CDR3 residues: CASSHTGFRELFF. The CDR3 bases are TGTGCCAGCAGCCATACAGGGTTCCGGGAGCTGTTTTTT. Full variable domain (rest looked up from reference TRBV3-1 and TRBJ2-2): DTAVSQTPKYLVTQMGNDKSIKCEQNLGHDTMYWYKQDSKKFLKIMFSYNNKELIINETVPNRFSPKSPDKAHLNLHINSLELGDSAVYFCASSHTGFRELFFGEGSRLTVL.

This chain's CDR3 is CATSEGPYTDTQYF. The CDR3 DNA follows: TGTGCCACCAGCGAGGGACCGTACACAGATACGCAGTATTTT. V usage is TRBV15 and J usage is TRBJ2-3, with D perhaps given as TRBD1 or TRBD2 (5 bases each). This CDR3 is 14 amino acids long. Trimming pared 5 bases from V and 2 bases from J, leaving 11 bases between. Germline CDR1 LNHNV, CDR2 YYDKDF (reference sequence).

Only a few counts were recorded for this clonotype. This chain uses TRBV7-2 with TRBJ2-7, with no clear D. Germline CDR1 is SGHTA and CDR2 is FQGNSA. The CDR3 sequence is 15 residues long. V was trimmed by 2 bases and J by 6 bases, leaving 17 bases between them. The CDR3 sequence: CASSLRGGPFSEQYF. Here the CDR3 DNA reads TGTGCCAGCAGCTTACGCGGCGGACCCTTCTCCGAGCAGTACTTC.

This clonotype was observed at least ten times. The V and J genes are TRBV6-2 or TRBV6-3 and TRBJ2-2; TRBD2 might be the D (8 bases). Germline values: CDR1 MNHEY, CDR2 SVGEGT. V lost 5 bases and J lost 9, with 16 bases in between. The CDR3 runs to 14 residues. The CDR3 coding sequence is TGTGCCAGCAGTCCGACAGGGACTAGTAGGGAGCTGTTTTTT. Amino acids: CASSPTGTSRELFF.

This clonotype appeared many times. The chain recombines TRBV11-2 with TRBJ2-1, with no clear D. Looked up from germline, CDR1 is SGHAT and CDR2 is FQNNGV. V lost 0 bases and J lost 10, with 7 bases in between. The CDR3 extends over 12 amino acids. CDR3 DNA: TGTGCCAGCAGCTTAGAGACGCGCGAGCAGTTCTTC. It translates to CASSLETREQFF.

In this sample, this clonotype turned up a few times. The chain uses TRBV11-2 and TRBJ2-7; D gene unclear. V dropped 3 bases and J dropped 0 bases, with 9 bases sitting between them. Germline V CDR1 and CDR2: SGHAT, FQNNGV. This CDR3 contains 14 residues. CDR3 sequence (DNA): TGTGCCAGCAGCTTGGAACGCCGCTCCTACGAGCAGTACTTC. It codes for CASSLERRSYEQYF.

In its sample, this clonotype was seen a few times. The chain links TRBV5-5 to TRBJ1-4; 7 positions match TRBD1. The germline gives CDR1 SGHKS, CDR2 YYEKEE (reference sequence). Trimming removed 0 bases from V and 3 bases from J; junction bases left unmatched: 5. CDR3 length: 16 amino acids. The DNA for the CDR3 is TGTGCCAGCAGCTTGGTCAGGGGGACCCCTAATGAAAAACTGTTTTTT. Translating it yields CASSLVRGTPNEKLFF.